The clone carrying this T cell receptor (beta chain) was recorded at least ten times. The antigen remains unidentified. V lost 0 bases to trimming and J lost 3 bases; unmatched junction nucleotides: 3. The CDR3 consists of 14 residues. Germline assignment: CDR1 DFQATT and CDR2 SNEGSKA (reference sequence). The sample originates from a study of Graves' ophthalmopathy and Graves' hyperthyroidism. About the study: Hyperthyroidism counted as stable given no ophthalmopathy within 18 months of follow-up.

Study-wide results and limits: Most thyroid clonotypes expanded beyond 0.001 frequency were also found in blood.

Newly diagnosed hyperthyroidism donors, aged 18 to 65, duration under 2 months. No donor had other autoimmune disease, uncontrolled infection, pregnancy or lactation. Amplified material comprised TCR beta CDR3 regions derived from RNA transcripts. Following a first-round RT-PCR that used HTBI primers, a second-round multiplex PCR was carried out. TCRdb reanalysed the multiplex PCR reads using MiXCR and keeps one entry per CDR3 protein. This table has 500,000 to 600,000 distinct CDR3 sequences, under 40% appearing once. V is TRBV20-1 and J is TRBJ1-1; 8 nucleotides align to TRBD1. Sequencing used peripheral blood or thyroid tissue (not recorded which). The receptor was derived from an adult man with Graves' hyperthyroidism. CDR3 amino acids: CSARDARGHTEAFF. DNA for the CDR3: TGCAGTGCTAGAGACGCCAGGGGGCACACTGAAGCTTTCTTT.